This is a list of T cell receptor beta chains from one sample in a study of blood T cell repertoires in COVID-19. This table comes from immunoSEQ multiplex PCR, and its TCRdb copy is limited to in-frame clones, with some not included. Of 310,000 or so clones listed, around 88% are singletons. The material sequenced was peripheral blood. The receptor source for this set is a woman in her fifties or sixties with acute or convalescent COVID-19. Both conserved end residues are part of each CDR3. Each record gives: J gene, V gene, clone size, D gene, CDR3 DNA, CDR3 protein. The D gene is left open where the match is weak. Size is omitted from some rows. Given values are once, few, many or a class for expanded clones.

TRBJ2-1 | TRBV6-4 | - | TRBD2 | TGTGCCAGCAGGACTAGCGGGGGTTACAATGAGCAGTTCTTC | CASRTSGGYNEQFF
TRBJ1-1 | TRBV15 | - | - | TGTGCCACCAATAACCCGGGGGGCAGCGCTGAAGCTTTCTTT | CATNNPGGSAEAFF
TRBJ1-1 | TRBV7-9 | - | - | TGTGCCAGCAGCTCAACAGAAGACACTGAAGCTTTCTTT | CASSSTEDTEAFF
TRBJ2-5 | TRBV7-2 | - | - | TGTGCCAGCAGCTTAAACGGAGTGGGTGAGACCCAGTACTTC | CASSLNGVGETQYF
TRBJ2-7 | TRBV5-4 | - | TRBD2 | TGTGCCAGCAGTCTAGCGGGAGGGGAATACGAGCAGTACTTC | CASSLAGGEYEQYF
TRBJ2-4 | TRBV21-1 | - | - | TGTGCCAGCAGCAAAGCGAGGACAGTAGCCAAAAACATTCAGTACTTC | CASSKARTVAKNIQYF
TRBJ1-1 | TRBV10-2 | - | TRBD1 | TGCGCCAGCAGCCCAGAGGGGACAGGGGGCGGGGAAGCTTTCTTT | CASSPEGTGGGEAFF
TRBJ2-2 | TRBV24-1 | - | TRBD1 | TGTGCCACCAGACCGGGGGACAGGGGGGACACCGGGGAGCTGTTTTTT | CATRPGDRGDTGELFF
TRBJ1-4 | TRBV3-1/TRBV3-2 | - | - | TGTGCCAGCAGCCAAGATGGCAGTTTTAATGAAAAACTGTTTTTT | CASSQDGSFNEKLFF
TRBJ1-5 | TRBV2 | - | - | TGTGCCAGCAGTGAGGAGGGAGAACAGCCCCAGCATTTT | CASSEEGEQPQHF
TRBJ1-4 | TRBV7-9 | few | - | TGTGCCAGCAGCTATGGCCCCTATGAAAAACTGTTTTTT | CASSYGPYEKLFF
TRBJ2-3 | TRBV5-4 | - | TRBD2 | TGTGCCAGCCGGGCTAGCGGGGGGGCTCTCAGCACAGATACGCAGTATTTT | CASRASGGALSTDTQYF
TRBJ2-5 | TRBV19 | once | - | TGTGCCAGTAGTGGCGGACAACGGATGAGGACCCAGTACTTC | CASSGGQRMRTQYF
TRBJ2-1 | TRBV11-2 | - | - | TGTGCCAGCAGCTTAGACGGCGGACTCTACAATGAGCAGTTCTTC | CASSLDGGLYNEQFF
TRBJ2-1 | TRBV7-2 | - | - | TGTGCCAGCAGCTTAGGCTATGGAGGTTACAATGAGCAGTTCTTC | CASSLGYGGYNEQFF
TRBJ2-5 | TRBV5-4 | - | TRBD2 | TGTGCCAGCAGCTTGGCCCCAGCGGGAAGCCGCCAAGAGACCCAGTACTTC | CASSLAPAGSRQETQYF
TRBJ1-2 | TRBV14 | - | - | TGTGCCAGCAGCTCCGGTACGACTAACTATGGCTACACCTTC | CASSSGTTNYGYTF
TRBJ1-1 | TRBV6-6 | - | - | TGTGCCAGCAGTTTCACACTGAACACTGAAGCTTTCTTT | CASSFTLNTEAFF
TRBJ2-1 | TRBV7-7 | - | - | TGTGCCAGCAGCCCAGTTCCCCCGTTTGGCGGAGGGCTCCCTTCCTACAATGAGCAGTTCTTC | CASSPVPPFGGGLPSYNEQFF
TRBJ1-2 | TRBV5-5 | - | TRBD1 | TGTGCCAGCAGCTCCCGGGACAGGGGCTGGGACTATGGCTACACCTTC | CASSSRDRGWDYGYTF